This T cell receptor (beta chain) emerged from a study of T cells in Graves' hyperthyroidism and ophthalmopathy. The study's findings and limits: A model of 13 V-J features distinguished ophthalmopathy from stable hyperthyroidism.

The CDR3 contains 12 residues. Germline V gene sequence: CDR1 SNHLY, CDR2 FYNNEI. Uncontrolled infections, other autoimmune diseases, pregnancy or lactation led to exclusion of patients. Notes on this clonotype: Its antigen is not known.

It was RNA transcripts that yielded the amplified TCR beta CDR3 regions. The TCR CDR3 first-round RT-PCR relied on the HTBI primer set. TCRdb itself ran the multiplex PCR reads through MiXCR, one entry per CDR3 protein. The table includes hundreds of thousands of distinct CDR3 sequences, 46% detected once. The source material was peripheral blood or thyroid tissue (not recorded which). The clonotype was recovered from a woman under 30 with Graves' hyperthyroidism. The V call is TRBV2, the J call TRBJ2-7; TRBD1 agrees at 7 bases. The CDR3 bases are TGTGCTAGAAAGACAGGGTGGAACGAGCAGTACTTC. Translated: CARKTGWNEQYF.